The 8 T cell receptor beta chains in this list originate from one sample, sequenced in a study of T cells in Graves' hyperthyroidism and ophthalmopathy. What was amplified from RNA transcripts were TCR beta CDR3 regions. Initially, a first-round RT-PCR of the TCR CDR3 employed the HTBI primer set. Via MiXCR, TCRdb re-called the multiplex PCR reads, giving one row per CDR3 protein. The sample includes more than 500,000 distinct CDR3 sequences, about 15% of them seen just once. The sample consisted of blood. The receptors here all came from a woman in her forties with Graves' ophthalmopathy.

The chain couples TRBV7-9 to TRBJ2-7; possible D gene TRBD1, 6 bases. CDR1 SEHNR and CDR2 FQNEAQ come from the germline V gene (reference sequence). Deletions cut 8 bases from V and 0 bases from J, with 17 bases between. The CDR3 is 15 residues long. The CDR3 DNA follows: TGTGCCAGCGTCCTCCCTACAGGGAGCTCCTACGAGCAGTACTTC. It is translated as CASVLPTGSSYEQYF.

This clonotype was recorded many times. The chain carries TRBV7-9 and TRBJ1-5, with D unclear. The V end was cut by 5 bases, the J end by 6 bases, with 8 bases between. CDR3 size: 12 residues. Germline V CDR1 and CDR2: SEHNR, FQNEAQ (reference sequence). The CDR3, as DNA: TGTGCCAGCAGCCAACCGGGTCAGCCCCAGCATTTT. Its protein product is CASSQPGQPQHF.

This clonotype showed up many times. The chain carries TRBV6-4 and TRBJ1-1, with 9 bases lining up with TRBD1. V lost 6 bases and J lost 3; bases outside the gene matches: 14. This CDR3 is built from 17 residues. Germline lookup yields CDR1 MRHNA and CDR2 SNTAGT. CDR3 coding DNA: TGTGCCAGCAGATCTACAGGGGGCAGCTTTGTAGACACTGAAGCTTTCTTT. Protein: CASRSTGGSFVDTEAFF.

The chain joins TRBV6-1 to TRBJ2-5; D may be TRBD1 or TRBD2 (5 bases each). From germline, CDR1 is MNHNS and CDR2 SASEGT. The CDR3 totals 14 residues. Trimming stripped 8 bases from V and 0 bases from J, with 13 bases between. CDR3 sequence: CASGVREYQETQYF. The CDR3 DNA sequence: TGTGCCAGCGGGGTCAGGGAGTACCAAGAGACCCAGTACTTC.

The sample holds many counts of this clonotype. This chain uses TRBV6-5 with TRBJ1-1; TRBD1 matches 12 bases. The CDR3 sequence is 13 residues long. Germline V gives CDR1 MNHEY, CDR2 SVGAGI. The V gene end was trimmed by 5 bases and the J gene end by 11 bases; junction bases not matched to a gene: 6. The CDR3 DNA follows: TGTGCCAGCAGTCAGGGACAGGGGGCCGATGCTTTCTTT. Translation: CASSQGQGADAFF.

This clonotype was seen once. The chain uses TRBV29-1 and TRBJ2-7; 8 positions match TRBD1. The CDR3 has 13 amino acids. Germline trimming cut 5 bases from V and 6 bases from J; bases unmatched to any gene: 9. Germline assignment: CDR1 SQVTM and CDR2 ANQGSEA. CDR3 residues: CSVRGQGKGEQYF. The CDR3 DNA is TGCAGCGTTCGCGGACAGGGAAAAGGCGAGCAGTACTTC.

The table lists this clonotype with many counts. This chain uses TRBV20-1 with TRBJ2-7, with D possibly matching TRBD2 (5 bases). The ends were cut back, 6 bases at V and 4 bases at J, with 13 bases in the middle. The germline V gene encodes CDR1 DFQATT and CDR2 SNEGSKA (reference sequence). The CDR3 totals 12 residues. CDR3 sequence: CSALKRGYEQYF. CDR3 coding DNA: TGCAGTGCCTTAAAAAGAGGGTACGAGCAGTACTTC.

Ten or more counts support this clonotype. The chain is built from TRBV6-5 and TRBJ1-5; perhaps TRBD1 as D (6 bases). Looked up from germline, CDR1 is MNHEY and CDR2 is SVGAGI. This CDR3 has 15 residues. Between the trimmed V and J ends, which lost 2 bases and 4 bases, there was a span of 12 bases. DNA for the CDR3: TGTGCCAGCAGTTACATTCAGGGGCCGAATCAGCCCCAGCATTTT. This gives the protein CASSYIQGPNQPQHF.